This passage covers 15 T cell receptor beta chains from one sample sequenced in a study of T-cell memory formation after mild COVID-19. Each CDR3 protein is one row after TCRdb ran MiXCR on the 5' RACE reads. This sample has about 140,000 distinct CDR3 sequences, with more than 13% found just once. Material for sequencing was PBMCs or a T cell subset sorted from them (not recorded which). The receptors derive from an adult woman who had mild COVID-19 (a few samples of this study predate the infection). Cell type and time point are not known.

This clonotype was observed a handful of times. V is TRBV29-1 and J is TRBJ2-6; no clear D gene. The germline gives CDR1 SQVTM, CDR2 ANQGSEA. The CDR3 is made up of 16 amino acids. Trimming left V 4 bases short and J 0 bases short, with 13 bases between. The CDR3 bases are TGCAGCGTTGGTCGTCAGCGAAGCTCTGGGGCCAACGTCCTGACTTTC. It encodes CSVGRQRSSGANVLTF.

CDR3 residues: CASSLAWAGDMNTEAFF. In DNA form, the CDR3 reads TGTGCCAGCAGCTTGGCTTGGGCAGGTGACATGAACACTGAAGCTTTCTTT. The chain joins TRBV5-6 to TRBJ1-1; D gene ambiguous. The CDR3 runs to 17 residues. CDR1 and CDR2 from the germline V gene are SGHDT and YYEEEE. With 0 bases removed from V and 0 bases from J, the gap between germline ends came to 15 bases.

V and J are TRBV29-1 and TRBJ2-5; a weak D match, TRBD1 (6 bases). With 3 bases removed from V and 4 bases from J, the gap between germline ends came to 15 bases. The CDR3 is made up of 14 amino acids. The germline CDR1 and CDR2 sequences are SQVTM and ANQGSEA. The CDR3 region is CSVEPTGKVETQYF. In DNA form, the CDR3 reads TGCAGCGTTGAGCCGACAGGAAAAGTAGAGACCCAGTACTTC.

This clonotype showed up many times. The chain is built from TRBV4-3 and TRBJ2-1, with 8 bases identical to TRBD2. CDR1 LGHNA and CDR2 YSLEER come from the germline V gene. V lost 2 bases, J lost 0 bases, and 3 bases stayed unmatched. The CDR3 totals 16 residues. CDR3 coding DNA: TGCGCCAGCAGCCAAATAGCGGGGAGCTCCTACAATGAGCAGTTCTTC. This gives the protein CASSQIAGSSYNEQFF.

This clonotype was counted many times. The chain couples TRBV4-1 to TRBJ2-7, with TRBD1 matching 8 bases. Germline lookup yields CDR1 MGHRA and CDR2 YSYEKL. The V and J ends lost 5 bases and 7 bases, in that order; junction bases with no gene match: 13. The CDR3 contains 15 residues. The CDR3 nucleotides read TGCGCCAGCAGCGAGCGACAGGGGCGGTTAGAAGAGCAGTACTTC. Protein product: CASSERQGRLEEQYF.

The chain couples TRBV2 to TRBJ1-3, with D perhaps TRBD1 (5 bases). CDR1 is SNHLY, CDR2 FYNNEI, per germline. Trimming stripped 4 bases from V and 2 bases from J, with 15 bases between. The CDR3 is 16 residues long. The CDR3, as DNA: TGTGCCAGCAGTGTATCCTGGGGGTCACCTGGAAACACCATATATTTT. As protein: CASSVSWGSPGNTIYF.

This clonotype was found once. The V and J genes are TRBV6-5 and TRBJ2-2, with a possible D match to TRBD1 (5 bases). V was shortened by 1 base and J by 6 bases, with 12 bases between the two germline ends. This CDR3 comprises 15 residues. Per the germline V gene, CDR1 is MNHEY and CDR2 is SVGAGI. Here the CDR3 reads CASSYLTVGAGELFF. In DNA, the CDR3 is TGTGCCAGCAGTTACTTGACAGTTGGAGCCGGGGAGCTGTTTTTT.

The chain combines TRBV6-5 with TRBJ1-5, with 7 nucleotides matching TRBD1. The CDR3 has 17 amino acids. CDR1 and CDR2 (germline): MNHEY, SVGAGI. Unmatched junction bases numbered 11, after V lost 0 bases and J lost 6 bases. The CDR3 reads CASSYSSVDPGGQPQHF. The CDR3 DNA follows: TGTGCCAGCAGTTACTCGTCAGTAGACCCAGGGGGTCAGCCCCAGCATTTT.

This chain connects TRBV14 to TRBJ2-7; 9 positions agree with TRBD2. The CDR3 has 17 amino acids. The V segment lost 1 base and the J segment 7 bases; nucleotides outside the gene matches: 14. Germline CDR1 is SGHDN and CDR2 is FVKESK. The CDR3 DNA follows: TGTGCCAGCAGCCAAGGGGTCAGCGGGAGGACTCGACGGGAGCAGTACTTC. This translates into CASSQGVSGRTRREQYF.

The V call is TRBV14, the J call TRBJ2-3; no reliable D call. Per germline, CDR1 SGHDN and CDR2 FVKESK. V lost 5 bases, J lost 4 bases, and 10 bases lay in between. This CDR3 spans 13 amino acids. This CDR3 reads CASSVVSADTQYF. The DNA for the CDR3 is TGTGCCAGCAGCGTAGTGTCAGCAGATACGCAGTATTTT.

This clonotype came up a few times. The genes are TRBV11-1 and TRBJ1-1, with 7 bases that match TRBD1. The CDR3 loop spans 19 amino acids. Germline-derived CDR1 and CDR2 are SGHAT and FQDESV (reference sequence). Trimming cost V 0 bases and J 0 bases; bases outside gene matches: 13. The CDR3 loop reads CASSLAHLHGTAMNTEAFF. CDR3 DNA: TGTGCCAGCAGCTTAGCTCACCTCCACGGGACAGCCATGAACACTGAAGCTTTCTTT.

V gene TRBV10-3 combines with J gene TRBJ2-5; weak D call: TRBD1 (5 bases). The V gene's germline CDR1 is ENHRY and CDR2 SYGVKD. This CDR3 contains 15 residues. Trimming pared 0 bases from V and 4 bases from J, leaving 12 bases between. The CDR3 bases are TGTGCCATCAGTGAGTCCGAGACAGTAGGAGAGACCCAGTACTTC. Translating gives CAISESETVGETQYF.

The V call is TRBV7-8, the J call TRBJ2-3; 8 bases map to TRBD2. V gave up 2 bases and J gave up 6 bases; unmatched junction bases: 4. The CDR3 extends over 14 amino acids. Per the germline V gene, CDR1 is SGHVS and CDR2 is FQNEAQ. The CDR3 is CASSLTGGADTQYF. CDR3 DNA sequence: TGTGCCAGCAGCTTAACCGGGGGGGCTGATACGCAGTATTTT.

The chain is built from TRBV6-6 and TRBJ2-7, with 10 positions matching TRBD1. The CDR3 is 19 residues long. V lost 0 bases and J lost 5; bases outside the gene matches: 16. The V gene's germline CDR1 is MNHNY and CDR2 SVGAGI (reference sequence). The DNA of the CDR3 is TGTGCCAGCAGTTACTCTTCTTGGACAGGGGGGCCCCGCCACGACGAGCAGTACTTC. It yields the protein CASSYSSWTGGPRHDEQYF.

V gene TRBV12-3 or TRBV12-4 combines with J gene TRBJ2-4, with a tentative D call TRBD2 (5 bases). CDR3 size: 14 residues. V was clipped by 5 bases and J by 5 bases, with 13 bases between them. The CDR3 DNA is TGTGCCAGCAGTGCCCTCGGACTGGAAAACATTCAGTACTTC. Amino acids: CASSALGLENIQYF.